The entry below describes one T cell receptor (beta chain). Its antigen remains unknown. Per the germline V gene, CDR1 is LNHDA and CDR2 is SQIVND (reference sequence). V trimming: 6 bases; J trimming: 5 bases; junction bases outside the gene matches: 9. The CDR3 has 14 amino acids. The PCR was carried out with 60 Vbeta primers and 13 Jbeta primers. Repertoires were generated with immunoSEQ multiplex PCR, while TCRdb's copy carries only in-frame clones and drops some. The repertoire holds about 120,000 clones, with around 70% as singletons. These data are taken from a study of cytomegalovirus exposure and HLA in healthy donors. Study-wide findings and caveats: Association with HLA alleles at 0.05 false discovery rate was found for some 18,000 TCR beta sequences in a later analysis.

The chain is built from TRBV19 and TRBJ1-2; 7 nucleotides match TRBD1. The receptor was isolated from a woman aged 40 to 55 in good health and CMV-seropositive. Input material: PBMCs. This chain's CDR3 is CASRPTGFGYGYTF. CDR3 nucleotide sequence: TGTGCCAGTAGGCCGACAGGGTTTGGGTATGGCTACACCTTC.